These 12 T cell receptor beta chains were sequenced from one sample in a study of T cell repertoires in cytomegalovirus infection. TCRdb itself ran the reads through MiXCR, one entry per CDR3 protein. This sample has a few hundred thousand distinct CDR3 sequences, with around 15% found just once. Sequenced material: CD8+ T cells from PBMCs. These receptors originate from a human donor in good health (CMV status not recorded). Some clones in this sample may be carry-over from other donors' samples.

This clonotype was detected many times. The chain links TRBV7-9 to TRBJ2-3; a possible D gene is TRBD1 (7 bases). Germline-derived CDR1 and CDR2 are SEHNR and FQNEAQ (reference sequence). CDR3 length: 17 residues. V lost 5 bases and J lost 0, with 18 bases in between. CDR3 in DNA: TGTGCCAGCAGCCCGCCCCGGGGGACAGCGAGCACAGATACGCAGTATTTT. It is translated as CASSPPRGTASTDTQYF. The full variable domain, its missing parts supplied by reference TRBV7-9 and TRBJ2-3, is DTGVSQNPRHKITKRGQNVTFRCDPISEHNRLYWYRQTLGQGPEFLTYFQNEAQLEKSRLLSDRFSAERPKGSFSTLEIQRTEQGDSAMYLCASSPPRGTASTDTQYFGPGTRLTVL.

On this clonotype: A clone one base away is much larger, so this may be a read error. The chain is built from TRBV20-1 and TRBJ1-6; 9 bases are a match to TRBD1. The V and J ends lost 3 bases and 7 bases, in that order; junction bases with no gene match: 10. The length of the CDR3 is 16 residues. CDR1 DFQATT and CDR2 SNEGSKA come from the germline V gene (reference sequence). Here the CDR3 DNA reads TGCAGTGCTAGGACATTGACAGGGGGATTAAATTCACCCCTCCACTTT. As protein: CSARTLTGGLNSPLHF.

This chain links TRBV14 with TRBJ2-7; no definite D call. This CDR3 contains 13 residues. Trimming removed 0 bases at V and 5 bases at J, with 8 bases between. Germline CDR1 and CDR2: SGHDN and FVKESK. CDR3 in amino acids: CASSQDLIDEQYF. In nucleotides, the CDR3 is TGTGCCAGCAGCCAAGATTTGATAGACGAGCAGTACTTC.

V usage is TRBV28 and J usage is TRBJ2-1, with a possible D match to TRBD1 (6 bases). V lost 5 bases and J lost 4, with 15 bases in between. The germline V gene encodes CDR1 MDHEN and CDR2 SYDVKM. The CDR3 extends over 15 amino acids. The CDR3 DNA reads as TGTGCCAGCAGTGGGACACCCGTTAATTACAATGAGCAGTTCTTC. Translation gives CASSGTPVNYNEQFF.

The V and J genes are TRBV5-4 and TRBJ2-1; D is undetermined. The V gene's germline CDR1 is SGHNT and CDR2 YYREEE (reference sequence). This CDR3 is 14 amino acids long. V lost 3 bases to trimming and J lost 8 bases, with 15 bases between them. CDR3 amino acids: CASSSAPVKDEQFF. CDR3 DNA: TGTGCCAGCAGCTCCGCTCCGGTGAAGGATGAGCAGTTCTTC.

The rearrangement joins TRBV6-2 or TRBV6-3 to TRBJ2-5; 8 positions match TRBD2. The CDR3 is 17 amino acids. The germline V gene encodes CDR1 MNHEY and CDR2 SVGEGT. Trimming cost V 6 bases and J 0 bases; bases outside gene matches: 12. In DNA form, the CDR3 reads TGTGCCAGCAGCCCGGGGGGGGCCGGGGAGTACCAAGAGACCCAGTACTTC. Protein product: CASSPGGAGEYQETQYF.

As to this clonotype: This clone may be a read error of a much larger clone one base away. The chain links TRBV7-9 to TRBJ1-2, with D unclear. The CDR3 sequence is 13 residues long. CDR1 is SEHNR and CDR2 is FQNEAQ in the germline V gene (reference sequence). CDR3 DNA: TGTGCCAGCAACAAAAGAGGCGGAGATGGCCACACCTTC. This codes for CASNKRGGDGHTF.

This clonotype was observed a handful of times. This chain connects TRBV7-2 to TRBJ1-5; D is unclear. V gave up 6 bases and J gave up 4 bases, with 19 bases separating them. The CDR3 loop spans 16 amino acids. CDR1 is SGHTA, CDR2 FQGNSA, per germline. The CDR3 coding sequence is TGTGCCAGCAGTAGCAGGTCTAGCAATTATAATCAGCCCCAGCATTTT. Translation gives CASSSRSSNYNQPQHF.

There are a few counts of this clonotype. The V call is TRBV5-6, the J call TRBJ1-1, with D possibly matching TRBD1 (6 bases). This CDR3 contains 15 residues. With 0 bases removed from V and 1 base from J, the gap between germline ends came to 10 bases. Germline lookup yields CDR1 SGHDT and CDR2 YYEEEE. The CDR3 region is CASSLGQGWNTEAFF. In DNA form, the CDR3 reads TGTGCCAGCAGCTTGGGTCAGGGGTGGAACACTGAAGCTTTCTTT.

This clonotype was picked up many times. V and J are TRBV6-1 and TRBJ1-6, with D perhaps matching TRBD1 (6 bases). V lost 6 bases, J lost 7 bases, and 19 bases lay in between. The CDR3 sequence is 16 residues long. Germline V gene lookup returns CDR1 MNHNS and CDR2 SASEGT. The CDR3 DNA is TGTGCCAGCAGAGACTACAGGGAAATGATCAATTCACCCCTCCACTTT. Translating it yields CASRDYREMINSPLHF.

This clonotype has only a few counts. The rearrangement links TRBV5-6 to TRBJ1-1; D is uncertain. Germline V gene sequence: CDR1 SGHDT, CDR2 YYEEEE. The CDR3 loop spans 14 amino acids. Trimming took off 1 base at V and 4 bases at J, with 11 bases between the two ends. This CDR3 is CASSLWGSGTEAFF. In DNA, the CDR3 is TGTGCCAGCAGCTTGTGGGGATCGGGCACTGAAGCTTTCTTT.

This clonotype was seen only a few times. V gene TRBV27 combines with J gene TRBJ2-7, with 9 bases that match TRBD1. The junction had 7 bases not matched to a gene; V was cut back by 1 base and J by 6 bases. The CDR3 loop spans 15 amino acids. Germline-derived CDR1 and CDR2 are MNHEY and SMNVEV (reference sequence). The CDR3 here is CASSLYYGTGSEQYF. CDR3 DNA: TGTGCCAGCAGTTTATACTACGGGACAGGGAGCGAGCAGTACTTC.